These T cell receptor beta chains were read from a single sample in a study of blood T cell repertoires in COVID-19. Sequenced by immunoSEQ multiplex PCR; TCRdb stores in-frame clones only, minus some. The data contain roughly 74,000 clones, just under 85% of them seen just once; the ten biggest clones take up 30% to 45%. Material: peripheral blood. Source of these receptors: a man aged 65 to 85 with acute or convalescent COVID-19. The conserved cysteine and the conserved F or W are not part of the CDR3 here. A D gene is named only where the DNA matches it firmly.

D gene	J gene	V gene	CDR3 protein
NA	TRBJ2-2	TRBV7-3	ASSLTAGRGTGELF
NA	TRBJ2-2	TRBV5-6	ASNQRGNTGELF
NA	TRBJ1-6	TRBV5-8	ASKRGLNSPLH
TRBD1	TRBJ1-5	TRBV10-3	ATCQGADGNQPQH
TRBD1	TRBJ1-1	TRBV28	ASTLNRGITEAF
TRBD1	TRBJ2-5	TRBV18	ASSQDREETQY
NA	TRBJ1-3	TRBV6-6	ASSYLQGSAGNTIY
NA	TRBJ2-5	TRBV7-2	ASSLGALQGQETQY
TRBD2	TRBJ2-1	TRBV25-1	ASSFRKGLAGGYEQF
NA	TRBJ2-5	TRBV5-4	ASTLKGGRETQY
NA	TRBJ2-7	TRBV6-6	ASTRAGTYEQY